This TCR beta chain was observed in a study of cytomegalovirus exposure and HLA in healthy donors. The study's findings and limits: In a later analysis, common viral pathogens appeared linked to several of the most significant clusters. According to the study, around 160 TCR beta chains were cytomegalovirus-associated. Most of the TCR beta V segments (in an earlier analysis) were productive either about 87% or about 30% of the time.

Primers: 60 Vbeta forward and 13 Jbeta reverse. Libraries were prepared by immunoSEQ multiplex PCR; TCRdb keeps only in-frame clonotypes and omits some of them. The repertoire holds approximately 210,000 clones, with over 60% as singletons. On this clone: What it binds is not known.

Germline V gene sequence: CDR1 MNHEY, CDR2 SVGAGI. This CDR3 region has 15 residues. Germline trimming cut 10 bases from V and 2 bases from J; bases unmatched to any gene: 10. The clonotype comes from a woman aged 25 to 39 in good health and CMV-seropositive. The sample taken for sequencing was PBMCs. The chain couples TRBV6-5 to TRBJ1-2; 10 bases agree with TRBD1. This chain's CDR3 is CATTRDRGPNYGYTF. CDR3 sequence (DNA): TGTGCCACTACCCGGGACAGGGGACCAAACTATGGCTACACCTTC.